These 27 T cell receptor beta chains were all obtained from the same sample, sequenced in a study of response to subunit inactivated influenza vaccine (dated 2018 in TCRdb). The meaning of the sample's time point label: 45 to 50 days after influenza vaccine administration. Preparation of the library involved RT-PCR. This sample was sequenced with an Illumina HiSeq 2500. TCRdb trimmed public reads at Q25 via fastp, called clones via MiXCR and kept in-frame beta chains. Rows with a matching CDR3 protein are joined into one entry that keeps the most common DNA and genes. The sample table records under 200,000 distinct CDR3 sequences; approximately 11% of these occur just once. The ten largest clones capture around 12% of the sample. Sequences were derived from non-naive T cells sorted from PBMCs, sampled about 40 days after vaccination. This sample's cell subset or site label indicates: memory T cell fraction. Every receptor here comes from a man aged 45-60 years who received an inactivated influenza vaccine. Donor details come from another sample of the same person, matched by shared clones.

The chain joins TRBV25-1 to TRBJ2-7; D tentatively fits TRBD1 or TRBD2 (5 bases each). The CDR3 contains 13 residues. The germline V gene encodes CDR1 MGHDK and CDR2 SYGVNS. The V end lost 3 bases, the J end lost 2 bases, and 8 bases lay between the germline ends. The CDR3 here is CASSDGTTYEQYF. CDR3 bases: TGTGCCAGCAGTGACGGGACGACCTACGAGCAGTACTTC.

This clonotype was counted a few times. The chain employs TRBV20-1 and TRBJ1-5; 8 nucleotides line up with TRBD1. CDR1 and CDR2 (germline): DFQATT, SNEGSKA (reference sequence). The CDR3 extends over 14 amino acids. Germline trimming cut 5 bases from V and 4 bases from J; bases unmatched to any gene: 7. As DNA, the CDR3 is TGCAGTGCTGTCCAGGGGGCACAGAATCAGCCCCAGCATTTT. Protein: CSAVQGAQNQPQHF.

The chain carries TRBV6-1 and TRBJ1-1, with D maybe TRBD1 (6 bases). Trimming pared 5 bases from V and 6 bases from J, leaving 13 bases between. The germline gives CDR1 MNHNS, CDR2 SASEGT. The CDR3 extends over 13 amino acids. CDR3 sequence: CASSNAGAPEAFF. In nucleotides, the CDR3 is TGTGCCAGCAGTAACGCAGGGGCTCCTGAAGCTTTCTTT.

There are many counts of this clonotype. The rearrangement joins TRBV5-6 to TRBJ2-5; no definite D call. CDR1 is SGHDT, CDR2 YYEEEE, per germline. Trimming removed 4 bases at V and 1 base at J, with 8 bases between. This CDR3 comprises 13 residues. DNA of the CDR3: TGTGCCAGCAGCCGGCAGCTCCAAGAGACCCAGTACTTC. Its protein product is CASSRQLQETQYF.

This clonotype was seen many times. The rearrangement joins TRBV20-1 to TRBJ2-1; D is perhaps TRBD2 (5 bases). This CDR3 has 12 residues. CDR1 and CDR2 (germline): DFQATT, SNEGSKA (reference sequence). Trimming pared 3 bases from V and 6 bases from J, leaving 9 bases between. This chain's CDR3 is CSARGDFNEQFF. For the CDR3, the DNA is TGCAGTGCTAGGGGAGATTTCAATGAGCAGTTCTTC.

This clonotype was detected only once. Given a much more abundant clone one base away, this may be a read error. The rearrangement links TRBV5-1 to TRBJ2-3; TRBD1 might be the D (7 bases). The CDR3 runs 17 residues. Germline CDR1 reads SGHRS; CDR2 reads YFSETQ. The CDR3 region has the DNA TGCGCCGGCAGCTTGGGGGGACAGTTGTATAGCACAGATACGCAGTATTTT. It yields the protein CAGSLGGQLYSTDTQYF.

This clonotype was detected a few times. CDR3 region: CASKVMGLVNEQFF. In nucleotides, the CDR3 is TGTGCCAGCAAGGTCATGGGGCTGGTGAATGAGCAGTTCTTC. V and J are TRBV6-2 or TRBV6-3 and TRBJ2-1, with TRBD1 as a possible D gene (5 bases). V lost 7 bases and J lost 7, with 17 bases in between. This CDR3 has 14 residues. The germline V gene encodes CDR1 MNHEY and CDR2 SVGEGT.

CDR3 protein: CASSLSAGGAYGYTF. Written as DNA, the CDR3 is TGTGCCAGCAGCTTATCGGCGGGGGGCGCGTATGGCTACACCTTC. The rearrangement joins TRBV7-2 to TRBJ1-2; tentatively, D is TRBD1 (6 bases). Germline V gene sequence: CDR1 SGHTA, CDR2 FQGNSA. Trimming removed 2 bases at V and 5 bases at J, with 15 bases between. The CDR3 is 15 residues long.

This clonotype was counted at least ten times. J is TRBJ2-6 and V is TRBV2, with no clear D. V dropped 0 bases and J dropped 4 bases, with 7 bases sitting between them. CDR1 is SNHLY and CDR2 is FYNNEI in the germline V gene. This CDR3 is built from 15 residues. CDR3 amino acids: CASSEAPSGANVLTF. In nucleotides, the CDR3 is TGTGCCAGCAGTGAAGCCCCTTCGGGGGCCAACGTCCTGACTTTC.

This clonotype was observed a handful of times. The J gene is TRBJ1-4, the V gene TRBV5-1; no reliable D call. Trimming removed 2 bases from V and 4 bases from J, with 9 bases in between. Germline CDR1 SGHRS, CDR2 YFSETQ. This CDR3 contains 14 residues. The CDR3 sequence is CASSFFGSNEKLFF. DNA for the CDR3: TGCGCCAGCAGCTTTTTTGGGAGTAATGAAAAACTGTTTTTT.

This chain uses TRBV5-1 with TRBJ2-1; D possibly corresponds to TRBD2 (5 bases). CDR1 SGHRS and CDR2 YFSETQ come from the germline V gene. The length of the CDR3 is 17 residues. Trimming cost V 4 bases and J 5 bases, with 22 bases left between them. The CDR3 region is CASSRNQDSALDNEQFF. The CDR3 region has the DNA TGCGCCAGCAGCCGGAACCAGGACTCAGCTTTGGACAATGAGCAGTTCTTC.

This clonotype was counted between two and nine times. The chain carries TRBV27 and TRBJ2-2; a possible D gene is TRBD1 (5 bases). CDR1 is MNHEY and CDR2 is SMNVEV in the germline V gene (reference sequence). Deletions cut 3 bases from V and 5 bases from J, with 7 bases between. This CDR3 comprises 13 residues. CDR3 region: CASSLGPTGELFF. The CDR3 DNA is TGTGCCAGCAGTTTGGGGCCGACCGGGGAGCTGTTTTTT.

As to this clonotype: A much larger clone differs from this one at a single base, so this may be a read error. V is TRBV20-1 and J is TRBJ2-1; the D is unclear. V was clipped by 3 bases and J by 7 bases, with 4 bases between them. This CDR3 comprises 10 residues. Germline V gives CDR1 DFQATT, CDR2 SNEGSKA (reference sequence). CDR3 sequence reads: CSARSNEQFF. Here the CDR3 DNA reads TGCAGTGCTAGGTCGAATGAGCAGTTCTTC.

This chain links TRBV10-2 with TRBJ1-5; D not certain. CDR3 length: 12 amino acids. Trimming shortened V by 6 bases and J by 2 bases, and 5 bases separated the two germline ends. Germline assignment: CDR1 WSHSY and CDR2 SAAADI. Written as DNA, the CDR3 is TGCGCCAGCAGGAGGGGCAATCAGCCCCAGCATTTT. It yields the protein CASRRGNQPQHF.

This clonotype was counted at least ten times. The J gene is TRBJ2-1, the V gene TRBV18; the match to TRBD2 covers 8 bases. V shed 4 bases, J shed 9 bases, and the junction held 14 bases outside the gene matches. The length of the CDR3 is 16 residues. Germline lookup yields CDR1 KGHSH and CDR2 LQKENI. The CDR3 DNA reads as TGTGCCAGCTCACTTCCTCTTTCGGGGGGGTCTGGTGAGCAGTTCTTC. Translating it yields CASSLPLSGGSGEQFF.

This clonotype was seen a single time. A much more abundant neighbour one base away suggests this may be a read error. This sequence joins TRBV7-2 and TRBJ1-2; a weak D match, TRBD1 (6 bases). The CDR3 has 15 amino acids. Germline lookup yields CDR1 SGHTA and CDR2 FQGNSA. The CDR3 DNA reads as TGTGCCAGCGGCTTATCAGGGGTTGGGAGCTATGGCTACACCTTC. This gives the protein CASGLSGVGSYGYTF.

This chain joins TRBV11-3 and TRBJ2-1; D assignment may be TRBD1 or TRBD2 (6 bases each). The length of the CDR3 is 16 residues. From germline, CDR1 is SGHNT and CDR2 YENEEA. V was cut by 5 bases and J by 6 bases, with 20 bases left in between. The CDR3 is CASSDVKGGSPNEQFF. The CDR3 DNA follows: TGTGCCAGCAGCGATGTTAAGGGGGGTTCCCCCAATGAGCAGTTCTTC. Drawing the rest from reference TRBV11-3 and TRBJ2-1, the complete variable domain is EAGVVQSPRYKIIEKKQPVAFWCNPISGHNTLYWYLQNLGQGPELLIRYENEEAVDDSQLPKDRFSAERLKGVDSTLKIQPAELGDSAVYLCASSDVKGGSPNEQFFGPGTRLTVL.

This chain connects TRBV7-2 to TRBJ1-3, with a tentative D call TRBD1 (6 bases). The CDR3 loop spans 15 amino acids. Trimming pared 5 bases from V and 1 base from J, leaving 12 bases between. Germline values: CDR1 SGHTA, CDR2 FQGNSA. CDR3 amino acids: CASSRNTGSGNTIYF. The CDR3 nucleotides are TGTGCCAGCAGCCGAAATACAGGGTCTGGAAACACCATATATTTT.

This clonotype was observed a few times. The CDR3, as DNA: TGTGCCAGCAGCCTGCCCGCGGGTGGGGGAAAACTGTTTTTT. Translating gives CASSLPAGGGKLFF. The rearrangement links TRBV5-4 to TRBJ1-4; a weak D match, TRBD1 (5 bases). The CDR3 loop spans 14 amino acids. Trimming shortened V by 4 bases and J by 10 bases, and 17 bases separated the two germline ends. Germline CDR1 and CDR2: SGHNT and YYREEE (reference sequence).

This clonotype was counted only a few times. The chain links TRBV6-1 to TRBJ2-6, with TRBD1 as a possible D gene (6 bases). The CDR3 covers 15 residues. From germline, CDR1 is MNHNS and CDR2 SASEGT. V dropped 6 bases and J dropped 1 base, with 10 bases sitting between them. The CDR3 spells CASRPGASGANVLTF. In nucleotides, the CDR3 is TGTGCCAGCAGGCCAGGGGCTTCTGGGGCCAACGTCCTGACTTTC.

The chain is built from TRBV4-1 and TRBJ2-2; either TRBD1 or TRBD2 may fit D (6 bases each). Trimming shortened V by 1 base and J by 5 bases, and 11 bases separated the two germline ends. Germline-derived CDR1 and CDR2 are MGHRA and YSYEKL. The CDR3 is made up of 15 amino acids. CDR3 coding DNA: TGCGCCAGCAGCCAAGCCGGGGGCCGGACCGGGGAGCTGTTTTTT. It translates to CASSQAGGRTGELFF.

This clonotype was recorded once. The chain couples TRBV7-2 to TRBJ1-2, with D hard to call. CDR1 and CDR2 (germline): SGHTA, FQGNSA. V was clipped by 3 bases and J by 0 bases, with 8 bases between them. The CDR3 is made up of 14 amino acids. CDR3 sequence (DNA): TGTGCCAGCAGCTTTGACGGTACTAACTATGGCTACACCTTC. Translation gives CASSFDGTNYGYTF.

This clonotype has a handful of counts. The chain recombines TRBV6-1 with TRBJ2-1; 9 nucleotides align to TRBD2. Germline V gene sequence: CDR1 MNHNS, CDR2 SASEGT. The CDR3 is made up of 16 amino acids. Trimming took 2 bases from V and 3 from J; bases not matched to a gene: 5. In nucleotides, the CDR3 is TGTGCCAGCAGTGAATTAGCGGGGGTCTTCTACAATGAGCAGTTCTTC. It translates to CASSELAGVFYNEQFF.

This clonotype was counted many times. The gene calls are TRBV12-3 or TRBV12-4 and TRBJ2-3, with 7 bases identical to TRBD2. The ends lost 9 bases at V and 0 bases at J; junction bases unmatched: 6. The CDR3 consists of 14 residues. The CDR3 DNA follows: TGTGCCAGTCGAGCGGGGCCTAGCACAGATACGCAGTATTTT. Translation: CASRAGPSTDTQYF.

This clonotype was seen a few times. The V and J genes are TRBV28 and TRBJ2-7; D might be TRBD1 (5 bases). V was pared by 3 bases and J by 7 bases, with 16 bases between. There are 14 residues in the CDR3. Germline V gene sequence: CDR1 MDHEN, CDR2 SYDVKM. CDR3 amino acids: CASSLQGGGREQYF. The DNA of the CDR3 is TGTGCCAGCAGTTTGCAGGGTGGCGGTCGGGAGCAGTACTTC. Together with reference TRBV28 and TRBJ2-7, the CDR3 gives the full variable domain: DVKVTQSSRYLVKRTGEKVFLECVQDMDHENMFWYRQDPGLGLRLIYFSYDVKMKEKGDIPEGYSVSREKKERFSLILESASTNQTSMYLCASSLQGGGREQYFGPGTRLTVT.

This clonotype was seen ten or more times. The chain uses TRBV20-1 and TRBJ1-5, with 8 bases identical to TRBD1. Germline values: CDR1 DFQATT, CDR2 SNEGSKA (reference sequence). V lost 1 base, J lost 0 bases, and 11 bases stayed unmatched. This CDR3 has 18 amino acids. The CDR3 loop reads CSARVSGRGRGSNQPQHF. CDR3 bases: TGCAGTGCTAGAGTGAGCGGCAGGGGGCGAGGTAGCAATCAGCCCCAGCATTTT.

The chain carries TRBV4-2 and TRBJ2-2; TRBD2 matches at 9 bases. There are 16 residues in the CDR3. Germline loops: CDR1 LGHNA, CDR2 YNFKEQ. Trimming cost V 1 base and J 7 bases; bases outside gene matches: 7. In DNA form, the CDR3 reads TGTGCCAGCAGCCAAGTTGCGGGAGGGCCGGTCGGGGAGCTGTTTTTT. Translated: CASSQVAGGPVGELFF.